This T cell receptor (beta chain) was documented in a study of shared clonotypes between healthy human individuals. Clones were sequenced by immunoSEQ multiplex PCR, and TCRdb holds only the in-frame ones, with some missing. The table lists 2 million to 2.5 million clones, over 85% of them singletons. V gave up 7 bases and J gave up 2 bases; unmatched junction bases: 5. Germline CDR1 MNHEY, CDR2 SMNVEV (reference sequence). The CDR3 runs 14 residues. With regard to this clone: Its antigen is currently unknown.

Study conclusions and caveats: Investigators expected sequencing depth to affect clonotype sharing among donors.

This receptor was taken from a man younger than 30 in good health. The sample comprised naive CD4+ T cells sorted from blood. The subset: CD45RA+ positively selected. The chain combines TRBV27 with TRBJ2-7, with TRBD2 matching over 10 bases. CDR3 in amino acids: CASKAGLAAYEQYF. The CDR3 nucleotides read TGTGCCAGCAAAGCCGGACTAGCGGCCTACGAGCAGTACTTC.